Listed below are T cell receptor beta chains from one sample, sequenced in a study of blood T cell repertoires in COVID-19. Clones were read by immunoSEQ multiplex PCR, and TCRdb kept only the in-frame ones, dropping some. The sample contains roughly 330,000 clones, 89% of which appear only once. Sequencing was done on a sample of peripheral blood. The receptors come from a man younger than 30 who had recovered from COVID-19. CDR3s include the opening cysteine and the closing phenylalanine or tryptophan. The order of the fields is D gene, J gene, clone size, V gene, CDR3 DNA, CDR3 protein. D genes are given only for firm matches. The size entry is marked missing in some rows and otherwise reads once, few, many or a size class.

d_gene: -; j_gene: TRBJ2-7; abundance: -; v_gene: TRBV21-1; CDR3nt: TGTGCCAGCAGCAAACCCCCAGACAGGTCCCACTACGAGCAGTACTTC; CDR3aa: CASSKPPDRSHYEQYF
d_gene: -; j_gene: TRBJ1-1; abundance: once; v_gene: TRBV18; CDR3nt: TGTGCCAGCTCACCAGGCCGAAGTGAAGCTTTCTTT; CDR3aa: CASSPGRSEAFF
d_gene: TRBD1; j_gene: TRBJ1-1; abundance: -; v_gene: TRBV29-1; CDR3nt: TGCAGCGTGGCCTATGACAGGGGGCTCACTGAAGCTTTCTTT; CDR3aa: CSVAYDRGLTEAFF
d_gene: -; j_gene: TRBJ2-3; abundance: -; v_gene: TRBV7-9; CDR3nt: TGTGCCAGCAGCTCCTCGAGCTCAAGCACAGATACGCAGTATTTT; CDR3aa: CASSSSSSSTDTQYF
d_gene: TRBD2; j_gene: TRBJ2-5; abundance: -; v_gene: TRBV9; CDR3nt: TGTGCCAGCAGCGTAGGAGGAGCGGGGGAGCAAGAGACCCAGTACTTC; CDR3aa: CASSVGGAGEQETQYF
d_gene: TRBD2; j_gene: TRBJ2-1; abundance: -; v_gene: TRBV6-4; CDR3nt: TGTGCCAGCAGTGACTCGCACGGGAGGACCTACAATGAGCAGTTCTTC; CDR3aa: CASSDSHGRTYNEQFF
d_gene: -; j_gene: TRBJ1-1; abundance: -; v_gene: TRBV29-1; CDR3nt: TGCAGCGTCCGAAGATGGAGTGGCACTGAAGCTTTCTTT; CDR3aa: CSVRRWSGTEAFF
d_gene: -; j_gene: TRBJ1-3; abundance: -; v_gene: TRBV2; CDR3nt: TGTGCCAGCAGTTTGAGTCCCGACACCATATATTTT; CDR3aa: CASSLSPDTIYF
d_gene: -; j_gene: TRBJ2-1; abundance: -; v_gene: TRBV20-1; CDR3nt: TGCAGTGCTAGTTTACTTGGGCAGTACAATGAGCAGTTCTTC; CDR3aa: CSASLLGQYNEQFF
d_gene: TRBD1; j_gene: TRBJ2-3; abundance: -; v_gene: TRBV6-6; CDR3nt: TGTGCCAGCAGCTGGACAGGGGGCACAGATACGCAGTATTTT; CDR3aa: CASSWTGGTDTQYF
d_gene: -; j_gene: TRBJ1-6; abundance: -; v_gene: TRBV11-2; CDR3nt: TGTGCCAGCAGCTTAGATCCCCAGGGTGTAAATTCACCCCTCCACTTT; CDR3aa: CASSLDPQGVNSPLHF